Listed here is a single TCR beta chain. Study processing details: Amplification from reference gene primers served as the basis for estimated nucleated cell counts. TCRdb's copy holds only in-frame clones and misses some; the assay was immunoSEQ multiplex PCR. That table is the source of V, J and clone size, and D and trimming were worked out from the DNA. Of about 370,000 clones listed, roughly 86% were seen once; the top ten hold roughly 10%. The source of the sample is a study of blood T cell repertoires in COVID-19. Study background: The cDNA or gDNA used as material had been derived from T cells, B-cell-depleted T cells, or PBMCs.

Sequencing was carried out using peripheral blood. The TCR was taken from a woman under 40 with COVID-19, enrolled during active disease.

The CDR3 loop is CASSADGQGANTGELFF. CDR3 sequence (DNA): TGTGCCAGCAGCGCTGATGGGCAGGGGGCGAACACCGGGGAGCTGTTTTTT. The genes are TRBV11-2 and TRBJ2-2; TRBD1 matches at 7 bases. Germline loops: CDR1 SGHAT, CDR2 FQNNGV. The V gene end was trimmed by 5 bases and the J gene end by 0 bases; junction bases not matched to a gene: 9. This CDR3 contains 17 residues.